Each of the 9 T cell receptor beta chains below was sequenced from the same sample in a study of T cell repertoires in cytomegalovirus infection. TCRdb passed the reads through MiXCR, listing each CDR3 protein once. The sample has approximately 500,000 distinct CDR3 sequences; 16% are singletons. Sequenced: CD8+ T cells from PBMCs. The receptors stem from a human donor in good health (CMV status not recorded). Some clones in this sample may be carry-over from other donors' samples.

This clonotype was counted between two and nine times. The rearrangement joins TRBV6-1 to TRBJ1-2, with a possible D match to TRBD1 (6 bases). The CDR3 runs 15 residues. The germline V gene has CDR1 MNHNS and CDR2 SASEGT. Trimming left V 1 base short and J 3 bases short, with 12 bases between. The chain's CDR3 is CASSEGGDRYYGYTF. CDR3 nucleotides: TGTGCCAGCAGTGAAGGGGGAGACAGGTACTATGGCTACACCTTC.

This chain links TRBV24-1 with TRBJ2-2, with 8 nucleotides matching TRBD1. Trimming took 3 bases from V and 0 from J; bases not matched to a gene: 2. CDR3 size: 16 residues. Germline V gene sequence: CDR1 KGHDR, CDR2 SFDVKD. The CDR3 DNA sequence: TGTGCCACCAGTGATCGACAGGGGCCGAACACCGGGGAGCTGTTTTTT. Protein product: CATSDRQGPNTGELFF.

In this sample, this clonotype turned up many times. This sequence joins TRBV12-3 or TRBV12-4 and TRBJ1-2; D not resolved. V lost 0 bases and J lost 1, with 12 bases in between. This CDR3 is 16 amino acids long. In DNA, the CDR3 is TGTGCCAGCAGTTTAGCACCCCGGGATTTTAACTATGGCTACACCTTC. This translates into CASSLAPRDFNYGYTF.

The chain has TRBV20-1 and TRBJ1-5; D is unclear. Germline V lookup: CDR1 DFQATT, CDR2 SNEGSKA (reference sequence). The CDR3 loop spans 13 amino acids. The V end lost 0 bases, the J end lost 1 base, and 4 bases lay between the germline ends. The CDR3: CSAREASNQPQHF. The CDR3 DNA reads as TGCAGTGCTAGAGAGGCGAGCAATCAGCCCCAGCATTTT.

The chain has TRBV4-2 and TRBJ1-6; 7 bases line up with TRBD1. The CDR3 sequence is 16 residues long. V lost 4 bases and J lost 2; bases outside the gene matches: 5. Germline CDR1 and CDR2: LGHNA and YNFKEQ. The CDR3 DNA follows: TGTGCCAGCAGCCCATGGGACAGCCCCTATAATTCACCCCTCCACTTT. Translation: CASSPWDSPYNSPLHF.

The chain is built from TRBV20-1 and TRBJ2-5, with 7 bases identical to TRBD1. Germline CDR1 is DFQATT and CDR2 is SNEGSKA (reference sequence). The CDR3 consists of 13 residues. V lost 1 base to trimming and J lost 2 bases; unmatched junction nucleotides: 1. CDR3 amino acids: CSARGDSQETQYF. DNA for the CDR3: TGCAGTGCTAGAGGGGACAGTCAAGAGACCCAGTACTTC.

This clonotype occurred many times. This chain uses TRBV11-2 with TRBJ2-5; 14 positions match TRBD2. Germline V lookup: CDR1 SGHAT, CDR2 FQNNGV. Losses at the gene ends were 7 bases for V and 3 bases for J; bases not matched to a gene: 4. This CDR3 has 15 residues. As DNA, the CDR3 is TGTGCCAGCACCCGGACTAGCGGGAGGAAAGAGACCCAGTACTTC. Encoded protein: CASTRTSGRKETQYF.

This clonotype was counted ten times or more. The rearrangement joins TRBV6-1 to TRBJ2-3; the D is unclear. Germline CDR1 MNHNS, CDR2 SASEGT. This CDR3 is built from 15 residues. V lost 2 bases and J lost 0, with 9 bases in between. The CDR3 sequence is CASSEFLASTDTQYF. DNA for the CDR3: TGTGCCAGCAGTGAATTCTTAGCCAGCACAGATACGCAGTATTTT.

In this sample, this clonotype turned up a few times. This chain uses TRBV4-2 with TRBJ2-7; tentative D call: TRBD2 (7 bases). CDR3 length equals 15 residues. Trimming took off 1 base at V and 1 base at J, with 11 bases between the two ends. Germline V gene data show CDR1 as LGHNA and CDR2 as YNFKEQ. Here the CDR3 reads CASSQAEGGSYEQYF. CDR3 nucleotide sequence: TGTGCCAGCAGCCAAGCGGAGGGGGGGTCCTACGAGCAGTACTTC.